One T cell receptor (beta chain) is described in this entry. The data originate from a study of shared clonotypes between healthy human individuals. The data were produced by immunoSEQ multiplex PCR, yet TCRdb's version contains in-frame clones alone and is incomplete. This sample has about 1 million clones, with under 80% found just once. Germline CDR1 LGHNA, CDR2 YSLEER. The CDR3 spans 13 residues. Between the trimmed V and J ends, which lost 1 base and 4 bases, there was a span of 6 bases. The J gene is TRBJ2-3, the V gene TRBV4-3, with D unclear. The source material was memory CD4+ T cells sorted from blood. Noted subset: CD45RA-negative fraction. This receptor was obtained from a man younger than 30 in good health. The DNA for the CDR3 is TGCGCCAGCAGCCAAGTATTCCCAGATACGCAGTATTTT. This gives the protein CASSQVFPDTQYF.